These 5 T cell receptor beta chains came from one sample sequenced in a study of early T cells in non-severe SARS-CoV-2 infection. TCRdb redid the calling of the 5' RACE reads with MiXCR, one entry per CDR3 protein. The sample has roughly 51,000 distinct CDR3 sequences, under 14% seen once. Sequenced material: whole blood. These receptors originate from an adult who was a healthcare worker with PCR-confirmed SARS-CoV-2 infection or an uninfected control (not recorded which).

This clonotype was observed many times. This CDR3 is CASGLRFPVERPYEQYF. The DNA for the CDR3 is TGTGCTAGTGGTTTGCGTTTCCCGGTGGAAAGACCCTACGAGCAGTACTTC. This chain joins TRBV12-5 and TRBJ2-7; D is unclear. The CDR3 is made up of 17 amino acids. Trimming removed 2 bases at V and 2 bases at J, with 19 bases between. Germline V gives CDR1 LGHNT, CDR2 FRNRAP.

This clonotype has a handful of counts. The gene calls are TRBV29-1 and TRBJ2-1; 8 nucleotides align to TRBD2. Per the germline V gene, CDR1 is SQVTM and CDR2 is ANQGSEA. V lost 2 bases, J lost 8 bases, and 8 bases stayed unmatched. This CDR3 is built from 14 residues. This CDR3 is CSVELGTRSDEQFF. As DNA, the CDR3 is TGCAGCGTTGAACTCGGGACTAGGAGCGATGAGCAGTTCTTC.

This clonotype was found many times. This chain joins TRBV28 and TRBJ2-7; perhaps TRBD1 as D (6 bases). The germline gives CDR1 MDHEN, CDR2 SYDVKM. The CDR3 extends over 14 amino acids. V lost 7 bases to trimming and J lost 4 bases, with 17 bases between them. This chain's CDR3 is CASNPTGTLYEQYF. CDR3 DNA sequence: TGTGCCAGCAACCCGACAGGAACCCTATACGAGCAGTACTTC.

This clonotype showed up just a few times. The chain is built from TRBV19 and TRBJ2-1; a weak D match, TRBD2 (6 bases). Trimming cost V 4 bases and J 8 bases, with 24 bases left between them. Germline V gives CDR1 LNHDA, CDR2 SQIVND (reference sequence). This CDR3 is 17 amino acids long. CDR3 bases: TGTGCCAGTAGTAGTTTCGGGACTTTCAATCCGGATTATGAGCAGTTCTTC. This translates into CASSSFGTFNPDYEQFF.

At least ten counts were recorded for this clonotype. The chain couples TRBV5-5 to TRBJ2-3; TRBD2 matches 9 bases. Unmatched junction bases numbered 5, after V lost 1 base and J lost 5 bases. Germline CDR1 SGHKS, CDR2 YYEKEE (reference sequence). The CDR3 has 15 residues. The CDR3 reads CASSLPSGVQDTQYF. The CDR3 DNA is TGTGCCAGCAGCTTGCCTAGCGGGGTACAAGATACGCAGTATTTT.